This T cell receptor beta chain comes out of a study of cytomegalovirus exposure and HLA in healthy donors (dated by TCRdb to about 2017). With respect to the entire study: An earlier analysis of about 560 of the donors reported under 300 Gb of sequence data and 95 million to 120 million unique TCR beta sequences obtained from roughly 180 million T cells. About 280 gigabases of sequencing data and around 87 million unique TCR sequences were included in an early release covering 550 to 800 HLA-typed donors. Of the roughly 400 genotyped donors, more than 75% were placed in the genetic ancestry cluster associated with self-reported Caucasian donors. The study aimed to test whether signatures of past pathogen exposure could be identified by cataloging public T cell receptors. The T cell repertoires of roughly 660 subjects were profiled by immunosequencing and related to cytomegalovirus serostatus. Besides the first cohort of 550 to 750 subjects, a separate validation cohort made up of over 95 different subjects was used. To predict cytomegalovirus infection status, the study combined high-throughput TCR immunosequencing, statistical association of individual TCRs with disease status, and machine learning. A later analysis re-analyzed previously published TCR beta repertoires from about 600 donors and added high-resolution HLA genotyping to study TCR occurrence patterns. Rather than drawing on any new phenotypic data, the later analysis identified candidate immune exposures from TCR beta sequences and the way those sequences occurred across donors. To decide whether each TCR beta V gene segment behaved as functional or pseudogenic, an earlier analysis of some 600 of the donors relied on high-throughput TCR beta sequencing. Donor age, sex, ethnicity and CMV serostatus were collected together with the repertoire data. A later genetic analysis took genome-wide SNP genotypes for about 55% of the 666 donors and used that subset as a discovery cohort. All discovery cohort repertoires had been generated on a single sequencing platform. Class I and class II HLA loci were covered by the typing at four-digit resolution. Typing coverage differed by locus: A, B, C, DRB1 and DQB1 were typed in roughly 629-630 donors, DQA1 in 522, DPA1 in approximately 610, and DPB1 in just under 490. Because of strong linkage in the cohort, five DR-DQ haplotypes were treated as single units for association and clustering. On average, about 240,000 unique TCR beta nucleotide sequences were sequenced per donor among about 400 genotyped donors of the cohort, with roughly 18% of those sequences being non-productive. The research as a whole found: Three of the identified cytomegalovirus-associated TCR beta chains were confirmed in vitro to be specific for cytomegalovirus antigens. Because HLA typing was missing for some donors at each locus, association tests included only the typed subset. A further reported finding was that TCR beta sequences accurately predicted the HLA-A and HLA-B alleles for most subjects in the first cohort. The cohort was sequenced for TCR beta chains only, and without alpha or paired-chain data the features that could be detected were limited. In a later analysis, the rate of TCR association differed among HLA loci, with DRB1 alleles having the most associated TCRs and HLA-C alleles having the fewest. An association between a missense DCLRE1C variant and V-gene and J-gene trimming of TCR beta chains was found in a later genetic analysis and replicated in an independent cohort. Specific HLA alleles were associated with some 15,000 TCR beta sequences at a false discovery rate of 0.05 in a later analysis. In an earlier analysis of roughly 560 of the donors, most TCR beta V segments were observed in productive rearrangements about 87% or about 30% of the time, broadly matching IMGT annotations. Because counts were too low, 15 or so rarely observed V segments, including chromosome 9 orphons, were excluded from the earlier analysis of roughly 580 of the donors. A group of highly shared sequence variants was considered likely to be a technical artifact of the sequencing pipeline. Most TCR sequences were observed very rarely across donors, whereas some public TCRs were present in many individuals. The only immune exposure information available for the cohort was CMV serostatus. In a later analysis, HLA-associated TCR beta chains were found to be more clonally expanded and to have lower generation probabilities than equally common non-associated chains. The classifier was reported to diagnose cytomegalovirus status with high specificity and sensitivity in both the original cohort and the validation cohort. Several of the top co-occurrence clusters appeared to be linked to parvovirus B19, influenza, CMV and Epstein-Barr virus, according to a later analysis. Sequencing depth was assumed to be roughly uniform across donors in the presence/absence analyses, though that assumption may not hold. Correlated functional status among segregating V segments might be attributable to linkage disequilibrium, but an unknown experimental factor could not be ruled out. When HLA alleles, especially DR and DQ, strongly co-occurred, TCR associations were difficult to assign to individual alleles. According to a later genetic analysis, donors in an Asian-associated ancestry cluster had fewer N-insertions in productive TCRs than the approximately 650-donor mean. A later analysis found that most CMV-associated TCR beta chains appeared HLA-restricted, with HLA associations seemingly driven largely by CMV exposure. Some IMGT-functional V segments, including TRBV6-2 and TRBV6-3, could not be told apart with the 87-base-pair reads, so those segments were excluded. The authors suggested that the approach could potentially be generalized to other disease states and immunological phenotypes. In the study, approximately 150 TCR beta chains were listed as associated with cytomegalovirus.

Trimming costs V 8 bases and J 1 base, and their ends lie 14 bases apart. From cysteine to phenylalanine, the CDR3 is 15 amino acids long. The retained sequence is limited to the CDR3, 45 bases, with the frame set at the first base. CDR1 and CDR2 (MNHEY, SVGAGI) derive from the germline V gene. Library preparation was by the immunoSEQ multiplex PCR assay. For the multiplex PCR, a mixture combining 60 forward primers for TCR Vbeta segments and 13 reverse primers for TCR Jbeta segments was used. Amplification of the CDR3 region of rearranged TCR beta genes was performed with a multiplex PCR assay on genomic DNA. The amplified TCR beta libraries were sequenced on the Illumina HiSeq System as 87-base-pair reads. In the authors' own workflow: Across the roughly 700 repertoires, a later analysis counted approximately 83 million unique TCR beta chains, some 11 million of which were shared by at least two donors. Raw reads were error-corrected and collapsed into unique sequences with a nearest-neighbor algorithm that merged closely related sequences to remove PCR and sequencing errors. CDR3 sequences were aligned to IMGT reference sequences to assign V, D and J gene segments. Each retained sequence needed at least a six-nucleotide match to both a V gene segment and a J gene segment. A rearrangement was called productive if the CDR3 had no stop codons and remained in frame with V and J, and every other rearrangement was called non-productive. Following IMGT convention, CDR3 was defined as the stretch from the second conserved V-encoded cysteine to the conserved J-encoded phenylalanine. In an earlier analysis of more than 550 of the donors, sequences lacking an unambiguous match to a single V gene segment were excluded. An earlier analysis of 550 to 650 of the donors classified V segments as functional when productive rearrangements were above 56.7% and as segregating when the standard deviation between donors was above 5%. A statistical classification framework was built to diagnose cytomegalovirus status from the catalog of TCR beta chain sequences. In a later analysis, TCR nucleotide sequences were compared against IMGT/GENE-DB human TR gene sequences so that V and J genes could be assigned. In a later analysis, CDR3 sequences and most-parsimonious VDJ recombination scenarios were assigned using the TCRdist pipeline. In a later analysis, each TCR beta chain was defined by its CDR3 amino acid sequence together with its V-gene family, and reads without a unique V-gene family were excluded. To address suspected cross-contamination and a sequencing artifact, a later analysis removed 550 to 750 highly shared, low-generation-probability nucleotide sequences. For each public chain, a later analysis derived a clonal expansion index from normalized ranks of inferred template counts within each repertoire. A later analysis computed generation probabilities with a VDJ recombination model fitted to out-of-frame rearrangements, and checked the results against IGoR. A later analysis scored TCR-TCR, TCR-HLA and TCR-CMV co-occurrence with hypergeometric tests, applying a repertoire-size bias correction to TCR pairs. False discovery rates were estimated in a later analysis by permuting HLA or CMV assignments 20 times. In a later analysis, co-occurring TCRs were grouped using DBSCAN, with TCRdist sequence similarity added in when clustering inside HLA-allele-positive subsets. Repertoires with fewer than 30,000 or more than 120,000 public chains, plus five repertoires with anomalous nucleotide sharing, were excluded from co-occurrence clustering. Not all clones reach the TCRdb copy of this immuneACCESS table, which keeps in-frame sequences only. Checked studies attribute under half of the gap to unresolved V genes and leave the rest unexplained. The DNA was the basis for D and trimming; V, J and clone size are from that table. The sample contains approximately 160,000 clones, around 68% of them found a single time. The ten largest clones add up to 2.8% of the sample.

This clone was seen a handful of times. No cognate antigen has been identified for it. No qualities accompany the bases; no much larger clone lies one base away. The cohort comprised fewer than 700 healthy bone marrow donors. Cohort members were all nominally healthy when sampled, although unrecorded immune exposures were likely present. The donor tested CMV seropositive, placing the donor among the 289 seropositive members of the cohort. Every donor gave a peripheral blood sample, and the peripheral blood mononuclear cells from that sample were used for TCR beta sequencing. Genomic DNA extraction from the blood cell samples was performed with the Qiagen DNeasy Blood Extraction Kit.

The chain uses TRBV6-5 and TRBJ1-4, with no reliable assignment of the D segment. The sample taken for sequencing was PBMCs. This sequence originates from a woman in her forties in good health and CMV-seropositive. The CDR3 protein is CASQTGVETNEKLFF. DNA sequence: TGTGCCAGCCAAACCGGGGTTGAAACTAATGAAAAACTGTTTTTT.